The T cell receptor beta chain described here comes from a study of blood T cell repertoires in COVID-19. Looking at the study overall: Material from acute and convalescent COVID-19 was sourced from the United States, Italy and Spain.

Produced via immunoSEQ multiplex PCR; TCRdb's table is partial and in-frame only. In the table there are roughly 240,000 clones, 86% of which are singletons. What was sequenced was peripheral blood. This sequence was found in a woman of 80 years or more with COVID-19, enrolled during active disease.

DNA for the CDR3: TGCGCCAGCAGCTTTTCGGAGGGCCACGAGCAGTACTTC. This translates into CASSFSEGHEQYF. V is TRBV5-1 and J is TRBJ2-7; tentatively, D is TRBD2 (6 bases). V was trimmed by 2 bases and J by 5 bases, leaving 11 bases between them. The CDR3 spans 13 residues. Per the germline V gene, CDR1 is SGHRS and CDR2 is YFSETQ.